The clone carrying this T cell receptor beta chain was detected once. Its antigen is undetermined. Anyone with autoimmune disease history or systemic immunosuppression was excluded. TCRdb's table, derived via immunoSEQ multiplex PCR, lists solely in-frame clones and lacks some. The sample carries about 19,000 clones, 60% to 70% recorded once. This sample is part of a study of OX40 agonist ivuxolimab in advanced cancers. Overall study: Dose-escalation cases comprised hepatocellular carcinoma, melanoma, renal cell or head and neck cancer. Checkpoint inhibitors had been given previously to 40% of patients.

Regarding the study as a whole: CD4+ and CD8+ T cells in blood underwent clonal expansion by week 6 at 0.1 to 3.0 mg/kg.

This specimen was CD4+ or CD8+ T cells sorted from blood, taken in a trial of the OX40 agonist ivuxolimab. The TCR originated in an adult with an advanced solid tumor such as melanoma, head and neck, liver or kidney cancer.

The CDR3 here is CASSLEGVEGHTDTQYF. The CDR3 DNA is TGCGCCAGCAGCTTGGAGGGGGTGGAGGGTCACACAGATACGCAGTATTTT. The chain employs TRBV5-1 and TRBJ2-3, with D perhaps given as TRBD1 or TRBD2 (6 bases each). The CDR3 has 17 residues. The V gene lost 0 bases and the J gene lost 2 bases, with 16 bases spanning the gap. Germline V gene sequence: CDR1 SGHRS, CDR2 YFSETQ.